This T cell receptor (beta chain) was identified in a study of response to subunit inactivated influenza vaccine. There are a few counts of this clonotype. Antigen specificity is unknown. Trimming removed 3 bases from V and 1 base from J, with 6 bases in between. In germline, CDR1 is SGHTA, CDR2 FQGNSA. The CDR3 covers 13 residues. The study's findings and limits: With each seasonal influenza vaccination, the authors suggested, few new T cells are recruited.

From the RT-PCR reads, TCRdb called clonotypes with MiXCR, one entry per CDR3 protein. Altogether about 620,000 distinct CDR3 sequences are present, approximately 10% being singletons, with the ten largest covering roughly 10%. The sample was PBMCs from blood, taken on the day of vaccination. The rearrangement uses TRBV7-2 and TRBJ2-5; D remains ambiguous. The TCR originated in a man aged 50 or older who received an inactivated influenza vaccine. CDR3 residues: CASSFSSQETQYF. The CDR3 DNA follows: TGTGCCAGCAGCTTTTCCAGCCAAGAGACCCAGTACTTC.